This entry lists 28 T cell receptor beta chains sequenced from one sample in a study of T cells in Graves' hyperthyroidism and ophthalmopathy (dated by TCRdb to about 2019). Library construction relied on multiplex PCR. The instrument was an Illumina HiSeq 2000. The TCR beta CDR3 regions were amplified from the RNA transcripts. A first-round RT-PCR of the TCR CDR3 used the HTBI primer set with the Qiagen OneStep RT-PCR kit. The public reads were reanalyzed by TCRdb: fastp trimming at Q25, MiXCR alignment, in-frame beta chains only. Every entry covers one CDR3 protein and lists the most common genes and DNA from its rows. The sample data list approximately 610,000 distinct CDR3 sequences, and under 15% of these were observed just once. Of the sample, 3.5% to 4.5% falls within the top ten clones. Specimen: blood. The source of these receptors is a middle-aged woman with Graves' ophthalmopathy.

The V and J genes are TRBV2 and TRBJ2-5, with 8 bases lining up with TRBD2. The V gene's germline CDR1 is SNHLY and CDR2 FYNNEI. The trim removed 1 base at V and 5 bases at J, leaving 9 bases unmatched. The length of the CDR3 is 16 residues. As DNA, the CDR3 is TGTGCCAGCAGTGAAGGGCTAGCGGGCACGGTGGAGACCCAGTACTTC. Encoded protein: CASSEGLAGTVETQYF. The whole variable domain, filled in from reference TRBV2 and TRBJ2-5, reads EPEVTQTPSHQVTQMGQEVILRCVPISNHLYFYWYRQILGQKVEFLVSFYNNEISEKSEIFDDQFSVERPDGSNFTLKIRSTKLEDSAMYFCASSEGLAGTVETQYFGPGTRLLVL.

Many counts were recorded for this clonotype. The rearrangement uses TRBV6-1 and TRBJ2-7; possible D gene TRBD2, 6 bases. The CDR3 loop spans 11 amino acids. The germline gives CDR1 MNHNS, CDR2 SASEGT. V lost 7 bases and J lost 7, with 11 bases in between. For the CDR3, the DNA is TGTGCCAGCAACCGCGGAGGGGAGCAGTACTTC. Protein: CASNRGGEQYF.

This clonotype was detected a few times. The chain combines TRBV29-1 with TRBJ2-4, with D possibly matching TRBD1 (5 bases). The germline V and J ends were trimmed by 0 bases and 1 base, with 10 bases remaining between them. The CDR3 runs to 15 residues. Germline loops: CDR1 SQVTM, CDR2 ANQGSEA. In DNA form, the CDR3 reads TGCAGCGTTGAAGATCTGGCAGGGGCCAAAAACATTCAGTACTTC. This codes for CSVEDLAGAKNIQYF.

CDR3 nucleotide sequence: TGCAGTGCTCTTTCCGGGACTTCCACCGGGGAGCTGTTTTTT. Translation gives CSALSGTSTGELFF. The V and J genes are TRBV20-1 and TRBJ2-2, with D perhaps TRBD2 (6 bases). Looked up from germline, CDR1 is DFQATT and CDR2 is SNEGSKA (reference sequence). V lost 5 bases and J lost 4, with 14 bases in between. The CDR3 totals 14 residues.

This clonotype was observed many times. This chain uses TRBV11-2 with TRBJ2-7; 7 bases are a match to TRBD1. Germline CDR1 and CDR2: SGHAT and FQNNGV. Trimming removed 4 bases from V and 5 bases from J; junction bases left unmatched: 11. CDR3 length equals 15 residues. CDR3 protein: CASSSLTGNLNEQYF. CDR3 coding DNA: TGTGCCAGCAGCTCATTGACAGGGAATTTGAACGAGCAGTACTTC.

This clonotype was observed a few times. V and J are TRBV28 and TRBJ1-2; no reliable D call. CDR3 length equals 12 residues. Trimming shortened V by 9 bases and J by 8 bases, and 16 bases separated the two germline ends. Per germline, CDR1 MDHEN and CDR2 SYDVKM. CDR3 in DNA: TGTGCCAGTGCTCTTTCCGGGTGGGGCTACACCTTC. Translated, it gives CASALSGWGYTF.

In this sample, this clonotype turned up many times. The rearrangement uses TRBV19 and TRBJ2-7; D is ambiguous. Germline V gene sequence: CDR1 LNHDA, CDR2 SQIVND (reference sequence). The CDR3 sequence is 13 residues long. The V and J ends lost 5 bases and 3 bases respectively, with 11 bases between them. The CDR3 here is CASSADGFYEQYF. In nucleotides, the CDR3 is TGTGCCAGTAGTGCGGACGGATTCTACGAGCAGTACTTC.

The genes are TRBV7-3 and TRBJ2-2, with 8 bases aligning to TRBD2. The V and J ends lost 1 base and 1 base, in that order; junction bases with no gene match: 2. CDR1 is SGHTA, CDR2 FQGTGA, per germline. The CDR3 totals 16 residues. CDR3 amino acids: CASSLMAGGNTGELFF. The CDR3 DNA is TGTGCCAGCAGCTTAATGGCGGGAGGGAACACCGGGGAGCTGTTTTTT.

This clonotype was seen ten or more times. The gene calls are TRBV27 and TRBJ2-7; 8 bases fit TRBD1. The germline gives CDR1 MNHEY, CDR2 SMNVEV (reference sequence). CDR3 length: 13 amino acids. Trimming cost V 6 bases and J 2 bases; bases outside gene matches: 3. The CDR3 DNA sequence: TGTGCCAGCAGACAGGGGGTGGCCTACGAGCAGTACTTC. Translated: CASRQGVAYEQYF.

This clonotype occurred a few times. The chain uses TRBV18 and TRBJ2-5; TRBD1 aligns across 9 bases. CDR3 length: 17 amino acids. Per germline, CDR1 KGHSH and CDR2 LQKENI. V lost 2 bases to trimming and J lost 5 bases; unmatched junction nucleotides: 12. The CDR3 nucleotides are TGTGCCAGCTCACCAGTCGATCACAGGGGGCGCGGTGAGACCCAGTACTTC. This translates into CASSPVDHRGRGETQYF.

The chain is built from TRBV6-5 and TRBJ1-1; D may be TRBD1 (6 bases). The CDR3 is 13 residues long. The V gene lost 4 bases and the J gene lost 11 bases, with 17 bases spanning the gap. Per the germline V gene, CDR1 is MNHEY and CDR2 is SVGAGI. The CDR3, as DNA: TGTGCCAGCAGTTTACCCGGTGGGGGGCGGGCTTTCTTT. This translates into CASSLPGGGRAFF.

This clonotype has at least ten counts. The chain uses TRBV4-2 and TRBJ2-1; D call uncertain. Germline V CDR1 and CDR2: LGHNA, YNFKEQ. The CDR3 is 15 residues long. V lost 0 bases and J 0 bases, leaving 6 bases between the germline ends. The CDR3 coding sequence is TGTGCCAGCAGCCAAGAGGAGAGCTCCTACAATGAGCAGTTCTTC. Its translation: CASSQEESSYNEQFF.

The sample holds many counts of this clonotype. The rearrangement joins TRBV6-1 to TRBJ1-1, with D possibly being TRBD1 (5 bases). The V end was cut by 6 bases, the J end by 5 bases, with 13 bases between. The CDR3 totals 13 residues. Germline loops: CDR1 MNHNS, CDR2 SASEGT. Here the CDR3 DNA reads TGTGCCAGCAGGCGGGACCGACGAACTGAAGCTTTCTTT. Translation gives CASRRDRRTEAFF.

Only a few counts were recorded for this clonotype. The CDR3 DNA is TGCGCCAGCAGCGACGGCTCTGGAAACACCATATATTTT. Protein: CASSDGSGNTIYF. This sequence joins TRBV5-1 and TRBJ1-3; no definite D call. Trimming took off 4 bases at V and 0 bases at J, with 5 bases between the two ends. Per the germline V gene, CDR1 is SGHRS and CDR2 is YFSETQ. The length of the CDR3 is 13 residues. The entire variable domain, with the rest obtained from reference TRBV5-1 and TRBJ1-3, is as follows: KAGVTQTPRYLIKTRGQQVTLSCSPISGHRSVSWYQQTPGQGLQFLFEYFSETQRNKGNFPGRFSGRQFSNSRSEMNVSTLELGDSALYLCASSDGSGNTIYFGEGSWLTVV.

In its sample, this clonotype was seen many times. The V call is TRBV10-3, the J call TRBJ2-4; TRBD1 aligns across 9 bases. V shed 5 bases and J 7 bases; nucleotides not matched to a gene: 9. The CDR3 has 15 amino acids. Per the germline V gene, CDR1 is ENHRY and CDR2 is SYGVKD. CDR3 sequence reads: CAISTGGGAGNIQYF. The CDR3 DNA reads TGTGCCATCAGTACAGGGGGCGGAGCAGGGAACATTCAGTACTTC.

This clonotype was counted many times. The chain is built from TRBV4-1 and TRBJ2-5; TRBD2 might be the D (5 bases). CDR1 and CDR2 from the germline V gene are MGHRA and YSYEKL. The CDR3 contains 15 residues. Trimming removed 1 base at V and 2 bases at J, with 11 bases between. This chain's CDR3 is CASSQGRAVQETQYF. CDR3 nucleotides: TGCGCCAGCAGCCAAGGGCGGGCAGTGCAAGAGACCCAGTACTTC.

This clonotype was detected ten times or more. This chain uses TRBV6-2 or TRBV6-3 with TRBJ1-5; TRBD1 is a possible D gene (6 bases). Germline V gene sequence: CDR1 MNHEY, CDR2 SVGEGT. Trimming cost V 4 bases and J 2 bases, with 24 bases left between them. The CDR3 runs 19 residues. The CDR3 DNA reads as TGTGCCAGCAGTTCCCGATTAGCAGGGGTTGCCCCCGGCAATCAGCCCCAGCATTTT. It yields the protein CASSSRLAGVAPGNQPQHF.

V usage is TRBV18 and J usage is TRBJ1-1, with D possibly being TRBD1 (6 bases). The CDR3 extends over 17 amino acids. V was shortened by 3 bases and J by 4 bases, with 21 bases between the two germline ends. Germline lookup yields CDR1 KGHSH and CDR2 LQKENI. The CDR3 nucleotides are TGTGCCAGCTCACCTAAAATCCGACAGGCTTGGGGCACTGAAGCTTTCTTT. This codes for CASSPKIRQAWGTEAFF.

This clonotype was seen repeatedly, ten times or more. This rearrangement joins TRBV7-3 to TRBJ2-2, with 8 bases that match TRBD2. The ends lost 0 bases at V and 5 bases at J; junction bases unmatched: 8. Germline V gene data show CDR1 as SGHTA and CDR2 as FQGTGA. There are 17 residues in the CDR3. The chain's CDR3 is CASSLTPAGARTGELFF. CDR3 sequence (DNA): TGTGCCAGCAGCTTAACGCCAGCGGGAGCACGGACCGGGGAGCTGTTTTTT.

The J gene is TRBJ1-2, the V gene TRBV7-9; unclear D gene. Germline CDR1 and CDR2: SEHNR and FQNEAQ (reference sequence). V was clipped by 4 bases and J by 4 bases, with 13 bases between them. The CDR3 is 14 residues long. The CDR3 DNA reads as TGTGCCAGCAGCTCCGCAGAAACCCTCTATGGCTACACCTTC. It is translated as CASSSAETLYGYTF.

This clonotype has ten or more counts. The chain carries TRBV11-2 and TRBJ2-7, with 8 bases fitting TRBD2. V was pared by 8 bases and J by 2 bases, with 14 bases of the junction left unmatched. Germline loops: CDR1 SGHAT, CDR2 FQNNGV. The CDR3 runs to 16 residues. The CDR3 spells CASSNPPGLDAYEQYF. As DNA, the CDR3 is TGTGCCAGCTCCAACCCGCCGGGACTAGATGCCTACGAGCAGTACTTC.

This clonotype was observed many times. V usage is TRBV19 and J usage is TRBJ2-4, with 8 nucleotides matching TRBD2. The V gene's germline CDR1 is LNHDA and CDR2 SQIVND (reference sequence). J was trimmed by 5 bases and V by 6 bases; bases with no gene match: 6. This CDR3 is built from 14 residues. CDR3 nucleotide sequence: TGTGCCAGTAGCAAGCGGGAGCGAGAAAACATTCAGTACTTC. Translation: CASSKRERENIQYF.

The sample holds many counts of this clonotype. The chain combines TRBV2 with TRBJ2-7; 14 nucleotides agree with TRBD2. Germline-derived CDR1 and CDR2 are SNHLY and FYNNEI. The ends lost 6 bases at V and 6 bases at J; junction bases unmatched: 7. There are 15 residues in the CDR3. CDR3 protein: CASRETSGRAGEQYF. The CDR3 nucleotides are TGTGCCAGCAGGGAGACTAGCGGGAGGGCCGGCGAGCAGTACTTC.

This clonotype showed up many times. The V and J genes are TRBV7-3 and TRBJ2-5; TRBD2 matches at 12 bases. From germline, CDR1 is SGHTA and CDR2 FQGTGA. The CDR3 contains 16 residues. V trimming: 2 bases; J trimming: 3 bases; junction bases outside the gene matches: 4. This CDR3 is CASSLGRTSGKETQYF. Here the CDR3 DNA reads TGTGCCAGCAGCTTAGGTCGGACTAGCGGGAAAGAGACCCAGTACTTC.

Ten or more counts support this clonotype. Here the CDR3 reads CASSLLPQGGQPQHF. The CDR3 region has the DNA TGTGCCAGCAGTTTATTACCACAGGGGGGTCAGCCCCAGCATTTT. The chain recombines TRBV27 with TRBJ1-5, with TRBD1 identical over 8 bases. Per germline, CDR1 MNHEY and CDR2 SMNVEV (reference sequence). This CDR3 is 15 amino acids long. With V trimmed by 1 base and J by 6 bases, 5 bases remained unmatched.

The sample holds many counts of this clonotype. The gene calls are TRBV27 and TRBJ1-1; 7 bases are shared with TRBD1. The V segment lost 0 bases and the J segment 7 bases; nucleotides outside the gene matches: 8. The CDR3 totals 15 residues. Per the germline V gene, CDR1 is MNHEY and CDR2 is SMNVEV (reference sequence). Written as DNA, the CDR3 is TGTGCCAGCAGTTTATCGCCCCTCGGGGACAGTGAAGCTTTCTTT. It codes for CASSLSPLGDSEAFF.

This clonotype was seen repeatedly, ten times or more. The chain uses TRBV19 and TRBJ2-1, with 8 bases aligning to TRBD1. Per the germline V gene, CDR1 is LNHDA and CDR2 is SQIVND (reference sequence). The V gene end was trimmed by 6 bases and the J gene end by 7 bases; junction bases not matched to a gene: 8. This CDR3 is 14 amino acids long. CDR3 sequence (DNA): TGTGCCAGTAGGCCAGGACAGGGAGGAAATGAGCAGTTCTTC. Amino acids: CASRPGQGGNEQFF. The variable domain in full, with the rest retrieved from reference TRBV19 and TRBJ2-1, is DGGITQSPKYLFRKEGQNVTLSCEQNLNHDAMYWYRQDPGQGLRLIYYSQIVNDFQKGDIAEGYSVSREKKESFPLTVTSAQKNPTAFYLCASRPGQGGNEQFFGPGTRLTVL.

In this sample, this clonotype turned up many times. The chain uses TRBV29-1 and TRBJ2-5, with 7 bases that match TRBD1. After removal of 4 bases from V and 2 bases from J, the junction contained 4 bases not matched to a gene. CDR1 SQVTM and CDR2 ANQGSEA come from the germline V gene. CDR3 size: 13 residues. The CDR3 coding sequence is TGCAGCGTTGGGGGACAGAATCAAGAGACCCAGTACTTC. The encoded protein is CSVGGQNQETQYF.